The text below deals with one T cell receptor beta chain. Its antigen is currently unknown. The data were obtained in a study of monozygotic twins with inflammatory bowel disease. Study-wide results and limits: Lower TCRbeta diversity (inverse Simpson) was seen in IBD patients than in healthy co-twins. Support was absent for any single strong signal or clonotype linked to IBD.

Template switching introduced UMIs that contain a 6-nucleotide sample barcode. After re-calling the 5' RACE reads, TCRdb lists one entry per CDR3 protein, DNA absent. The table lists nearly 450,000 distinct CDR3 sequences, with 2.4% in the top ten. Collection yielded roughly 2.3 ml of blood per donor. Germline V lookup: CDR1 LGHNA, CDR2 YSLEER. This CDR3 is 14 amino acids long. The TCR was taken from a human donor with ulcerative colitis or Crohn's disease, or a healthy co-twin of an affected twin (not recorded which). The chain joins TRBV4-3 to TRBJ1-1. Sequences were obtained from blood. CDR3 loop: CASSQERRNTEAFF.